This T cell receptor beta chain was sequenced for a study of blood T cell repertoires in COVID-19. Trimming pared 1 base from V and 0 bases from J, leaving 6 bases between. This CDR3 comprises 14 residues. Germline lookup yields CDR1 SGHAT and CDR2 FQNNGV. Using immunoSEQ multiplex PCR, the repertoire was profiled, and TCRdb retains in-frame clones only, with some absent. This sample carries fewer than 350,000 clones, roughly 85% of them seen once, and the ten largest clones take under 3%. Sample: PBMCs or T cells enriched from blood (not recorded which). V usage is TRBV11-2 and J usage is TRBJ1-1, with D unclear. The TCR was taken from a woman between 45 and 65 years old who had recovered from COVID-19. CDR3 sequence: CASSLGAMNTEAFF. CDR3 nucleotides: TGTGCCAGCAGCTTAGGAGCAATGAACACTGAAGCTTTCTTT.